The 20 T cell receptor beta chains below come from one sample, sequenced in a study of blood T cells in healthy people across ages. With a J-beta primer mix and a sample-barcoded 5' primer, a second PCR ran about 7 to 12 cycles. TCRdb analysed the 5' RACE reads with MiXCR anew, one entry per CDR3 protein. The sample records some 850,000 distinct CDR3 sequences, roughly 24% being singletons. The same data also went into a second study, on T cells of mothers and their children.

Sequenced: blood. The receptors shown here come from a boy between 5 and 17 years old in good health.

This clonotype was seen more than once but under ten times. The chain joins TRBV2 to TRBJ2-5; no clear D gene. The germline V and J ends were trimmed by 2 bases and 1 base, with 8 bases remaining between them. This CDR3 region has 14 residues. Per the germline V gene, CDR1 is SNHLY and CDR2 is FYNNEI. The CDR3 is CASSESTAQETQYF. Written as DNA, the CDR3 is TGTGCCAGCAGTGAAAGTACCGCCCAAGAGACCCAGTACTTC. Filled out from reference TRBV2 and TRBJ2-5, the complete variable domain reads EPEVTQTPSHQVTQMGQEVILRCVPISNHLYFYWYRQILGQKVEFLVSFYNNEISEKSEIFDDQFSVERPDGSNFTLKIRSTKLEDSAMYFCASSESTAQETQYFGPGTRLLVL.

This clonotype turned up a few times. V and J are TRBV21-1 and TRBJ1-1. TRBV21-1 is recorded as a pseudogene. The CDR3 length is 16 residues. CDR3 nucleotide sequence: TGTGCCAGCGTACAAGGAGGGCAGGGGTCTAACACTGAAGCTTTCTTT. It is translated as CASVQGGQGSNTEAFF.

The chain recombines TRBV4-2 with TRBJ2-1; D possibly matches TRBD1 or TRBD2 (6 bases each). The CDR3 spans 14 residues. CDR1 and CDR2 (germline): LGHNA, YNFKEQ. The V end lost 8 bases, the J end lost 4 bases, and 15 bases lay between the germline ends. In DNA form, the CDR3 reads TGTGCCAGCTCCCATCGGGGGCCTTACAATGAGCAGTTCTTC. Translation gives CASSHRGPYNEQFF.

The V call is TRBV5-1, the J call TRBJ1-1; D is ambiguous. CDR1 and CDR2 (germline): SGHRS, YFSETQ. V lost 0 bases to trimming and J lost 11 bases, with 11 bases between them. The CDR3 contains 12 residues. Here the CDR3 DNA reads TGCGCCAGCAGCTTGGGAAGGCCAGAGGCTTTCTTT. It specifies CASSLGRPEAFF.

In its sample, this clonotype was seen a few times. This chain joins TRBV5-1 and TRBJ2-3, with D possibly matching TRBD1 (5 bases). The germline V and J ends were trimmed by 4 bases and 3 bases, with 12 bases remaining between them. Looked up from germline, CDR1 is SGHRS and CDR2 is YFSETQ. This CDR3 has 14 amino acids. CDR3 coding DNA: TGCGCCAGCAGCGGTCAGGGTTTTACAGATACGCAGTATTTT. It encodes CASSGQGFTDTQYF.

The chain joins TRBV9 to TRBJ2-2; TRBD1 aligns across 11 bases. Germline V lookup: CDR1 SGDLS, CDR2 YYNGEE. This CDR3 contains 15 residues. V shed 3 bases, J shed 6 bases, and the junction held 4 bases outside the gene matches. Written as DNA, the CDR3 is TGTGCCAGCAGCGCGGGACAGGGGGAAGCCGGGGAGCTGTTTTTT. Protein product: CASSAGQGEAGELFF.

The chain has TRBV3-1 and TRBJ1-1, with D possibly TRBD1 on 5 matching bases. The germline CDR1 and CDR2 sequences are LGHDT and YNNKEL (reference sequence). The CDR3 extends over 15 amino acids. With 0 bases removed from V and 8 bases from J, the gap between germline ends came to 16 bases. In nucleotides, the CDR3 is TGTGCCAGCAGCCAAGAGGGGGAGGGGCTCGGCGAAGCTTTCTTT. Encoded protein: CASSQEGEGLGEAFF.

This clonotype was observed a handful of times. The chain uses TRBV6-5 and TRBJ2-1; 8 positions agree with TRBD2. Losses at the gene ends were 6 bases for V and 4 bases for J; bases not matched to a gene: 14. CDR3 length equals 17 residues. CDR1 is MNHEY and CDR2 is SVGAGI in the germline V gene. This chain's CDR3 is CASSYKARGAIYNEQFF. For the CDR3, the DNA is TGTGCCAGCAGCTACAAGGCGCGGGGGGCGATATACAATGAGCAGTTCTTC.

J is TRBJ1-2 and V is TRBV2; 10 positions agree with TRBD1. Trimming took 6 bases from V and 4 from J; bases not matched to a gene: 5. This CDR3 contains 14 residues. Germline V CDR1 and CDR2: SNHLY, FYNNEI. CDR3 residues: CASRETGGAYGYTF. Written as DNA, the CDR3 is TGTGCCAGCAGGGAGACAGGGGGCGCCTATGGCTACACCTTC.

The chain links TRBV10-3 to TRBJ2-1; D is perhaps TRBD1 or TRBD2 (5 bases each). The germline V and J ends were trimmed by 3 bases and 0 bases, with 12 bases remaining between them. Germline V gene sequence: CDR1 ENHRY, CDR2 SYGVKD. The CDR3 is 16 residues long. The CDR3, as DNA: TGTGCCATCAGTGAAAGTAAGGGGAGCTCCTACAATGAGCAGTTCTTC. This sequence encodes CAISESKGSSYNEQFF.

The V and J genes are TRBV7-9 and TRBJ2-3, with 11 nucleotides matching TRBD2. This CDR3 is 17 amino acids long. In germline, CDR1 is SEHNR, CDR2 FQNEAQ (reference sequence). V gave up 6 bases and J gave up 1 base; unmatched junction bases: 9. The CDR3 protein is CASSPVGLADRTDTQYF. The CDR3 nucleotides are TGTGCCAGCAGTCCTGTGGGACTAGCGGACCGCACAGATACGCAGTATTTT.

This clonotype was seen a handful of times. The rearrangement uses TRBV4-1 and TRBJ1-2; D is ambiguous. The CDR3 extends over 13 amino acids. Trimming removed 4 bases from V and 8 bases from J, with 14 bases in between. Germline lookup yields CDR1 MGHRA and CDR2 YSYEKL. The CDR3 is CASSRLPRGGYTF. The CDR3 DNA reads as TGCGCCAGCAGCCGTCTCCCCAGAGGAGGCTACACCTTC.

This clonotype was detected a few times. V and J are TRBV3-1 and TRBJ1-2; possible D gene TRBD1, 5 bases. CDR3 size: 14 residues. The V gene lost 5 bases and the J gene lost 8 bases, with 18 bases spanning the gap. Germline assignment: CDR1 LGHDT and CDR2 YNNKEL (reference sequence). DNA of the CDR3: TGTGCCAGCAGCTTGGACACAGGATTTGTAGGCTACACCTTC. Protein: CASSLDTGFVGYTF.

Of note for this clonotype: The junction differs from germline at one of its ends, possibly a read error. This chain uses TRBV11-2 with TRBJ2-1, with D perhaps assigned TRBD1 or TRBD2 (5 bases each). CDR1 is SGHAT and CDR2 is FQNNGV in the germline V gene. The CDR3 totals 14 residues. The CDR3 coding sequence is TGTGCCGGCAGCTTAAGGGGACGGAACAATGAGCAGTTCTTC. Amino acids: CAGSLRGRNNEQFF. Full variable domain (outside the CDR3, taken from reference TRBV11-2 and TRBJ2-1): EAGVAQSPRYKIIEKRQSVAFWCNPISGHATLYWYQQILGQGPKLLIQFQNNGVVDDSQLPKDRFSAERLKGVDSTLKIQPAKLEDSAVYLCAGSLRGRNNEQFFGPGTRLTVL.

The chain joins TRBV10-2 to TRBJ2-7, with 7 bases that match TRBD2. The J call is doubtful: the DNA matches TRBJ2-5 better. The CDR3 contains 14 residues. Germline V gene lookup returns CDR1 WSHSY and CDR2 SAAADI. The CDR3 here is CASRSGTTTETQYF. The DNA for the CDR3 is TGCGCCAGCAGATCCGGGACTACCACGGAGACCCAGTACTTC.

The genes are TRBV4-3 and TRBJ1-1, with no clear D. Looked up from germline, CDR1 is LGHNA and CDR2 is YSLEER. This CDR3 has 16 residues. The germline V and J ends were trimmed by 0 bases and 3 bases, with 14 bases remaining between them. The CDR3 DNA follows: TGCGCCAGCAGCCAAGACCATTTGGGTGGGGACACTGAAGCTTTCTTT. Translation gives CASSQDHLGGDTEAFF.

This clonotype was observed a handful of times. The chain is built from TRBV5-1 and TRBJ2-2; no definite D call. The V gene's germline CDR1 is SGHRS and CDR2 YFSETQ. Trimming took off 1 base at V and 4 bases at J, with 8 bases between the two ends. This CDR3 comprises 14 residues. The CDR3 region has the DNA TGCGCCAGCAGCTTGTCCAGCACCACCGGGGAGCTGTTTTTT. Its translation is CASSLSSTTGELFF.

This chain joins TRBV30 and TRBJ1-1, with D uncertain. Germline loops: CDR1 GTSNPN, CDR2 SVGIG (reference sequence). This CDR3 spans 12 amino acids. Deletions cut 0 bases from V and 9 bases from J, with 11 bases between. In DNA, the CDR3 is TGTGCCTGGAGTGTACTAGGGCAAAAAGCTTTCTTT. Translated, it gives CAWSVLGQKAFF.

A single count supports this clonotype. Here the CDR3 DNA reads TGTGCCAGCAGCCAAGACGACAGGTCAGGGGGTGAAAAACTGTTTTTT. Translating gives CASSQDDRSGGEKLFF. The chain has TRBV3-1 and TRBJ1-4; 7 bases agree with TRBD1. The V segment lost 0 bases and the J segment 7 bases; nucleotides outside the gene matches: 8. Germline assignment: CDR1 LGHDT and CDR2 YNNKEL (reference sequence). The CDR3 contains 16 residues.

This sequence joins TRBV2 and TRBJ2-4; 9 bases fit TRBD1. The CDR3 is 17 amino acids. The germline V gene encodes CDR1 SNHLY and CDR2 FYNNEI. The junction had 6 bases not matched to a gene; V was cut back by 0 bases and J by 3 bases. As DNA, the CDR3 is TGTGCCAGCAGTGAAGCGCTACGACAGGGGGGCAAAAACATTCAGTACTTC. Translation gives CASSEALRQGGKNIQYF.